This T cell receptor beta chain emerged from a study of blood T cell repertoires in COVID-19. The overall study: Sources were T cells, B-cell-depleted T cells, or PBMCs; the material itself was cDNA or gDNA.

Clones were sequenced by immunoSEQ multiplex PCR, and TCRdb holds only the in-frame ones, with some missing. This table holds about 85,000 clones, 85% to 90% found once. The sequence was collected from a woman of 80 years or more with acute or convalescent COVID-19. Material: peripheral blood.

CDR3 sequence (DNA): TGTGCCAGCAGCTTAATGAGGCAGACTAACTATGGCTACACCTTC. Protein: CASSLMRQTNYGYTF. The gene calls are TRBV7-2 and TRBJ1-2; D gene ambiguous. Germline loops: CDR1 SGHTA, CDR2 FQGNSA. The CDR3 is 15 residues long. With 2 bases removed from V and 0 bases from J, the gap between germline ends came to 10 bases.